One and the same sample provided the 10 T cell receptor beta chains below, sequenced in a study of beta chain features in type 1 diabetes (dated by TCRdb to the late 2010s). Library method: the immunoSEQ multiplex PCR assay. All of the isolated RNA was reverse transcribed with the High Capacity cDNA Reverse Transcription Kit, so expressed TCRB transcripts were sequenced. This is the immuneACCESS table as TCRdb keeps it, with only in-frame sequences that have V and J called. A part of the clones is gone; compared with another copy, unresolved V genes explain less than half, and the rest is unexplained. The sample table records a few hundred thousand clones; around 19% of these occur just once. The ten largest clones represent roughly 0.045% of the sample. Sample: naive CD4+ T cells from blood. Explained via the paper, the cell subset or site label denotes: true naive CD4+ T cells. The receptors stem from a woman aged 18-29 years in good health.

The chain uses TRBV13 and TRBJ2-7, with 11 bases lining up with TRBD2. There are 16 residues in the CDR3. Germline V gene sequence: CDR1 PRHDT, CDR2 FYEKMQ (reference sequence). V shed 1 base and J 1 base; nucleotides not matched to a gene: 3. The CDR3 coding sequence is TGTGCCAGCAGCTTAGCTAGCGGGGGGCTATCCTACGAGCAGTACTTC. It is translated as CASSLASGGLSYEQYF.

The CDR3 DNA reads as TGTGCCAGCAGCCCTCAGGGGTCGGGCGAGCAGTACTTC. Translating it yields CASSPQGSGEQYF. V and J are TRBV4-2 and TRBJ2-7; the D gene is possibly TRBD1 (6 bases). The CDR3 loop spans 13 amino acids. CDR1 and CDR2 (germline): LGHNA, YNFKEQ. V was clipped by 4 bases and J by 6 bases, with 13 bases between them.

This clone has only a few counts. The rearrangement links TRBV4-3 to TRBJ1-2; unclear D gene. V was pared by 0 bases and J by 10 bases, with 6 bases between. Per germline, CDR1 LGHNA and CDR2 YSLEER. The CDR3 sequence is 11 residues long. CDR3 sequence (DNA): TGCGCCAGCAGCCAAGACATCCACTACACCTTC. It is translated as CASSQDIHYTF.

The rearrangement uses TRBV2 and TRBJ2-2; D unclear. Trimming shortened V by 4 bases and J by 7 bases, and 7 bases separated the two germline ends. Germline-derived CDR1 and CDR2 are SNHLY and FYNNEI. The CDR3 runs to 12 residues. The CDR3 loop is CASSAHSGELFF. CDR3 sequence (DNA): TGTGCCAGCAGTGCTCACAGCGGGGAGCTGTTTTTT.

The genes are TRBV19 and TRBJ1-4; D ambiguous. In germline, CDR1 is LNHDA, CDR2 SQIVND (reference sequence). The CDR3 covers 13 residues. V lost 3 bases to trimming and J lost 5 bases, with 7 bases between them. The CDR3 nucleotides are TGTGCCAGTAGTATCCGCGGGAATGAAAAACTGTTTTTT. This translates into CASSIRGNEKLFF.

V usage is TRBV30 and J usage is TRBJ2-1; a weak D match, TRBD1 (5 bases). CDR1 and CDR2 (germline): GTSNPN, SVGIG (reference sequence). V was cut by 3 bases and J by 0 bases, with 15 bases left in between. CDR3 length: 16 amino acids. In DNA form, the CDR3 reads TGTGCCTGGAGCGGCCCAGGGCTCAGCTCCTACAATGAGCAGTTCTTC. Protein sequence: CAWSGPGLSSYNEQFF. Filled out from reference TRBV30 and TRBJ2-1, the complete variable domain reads SQTIHQWPATLVQPVGSPLSLECTVEGTSNPNLYWYRQAAGRGLQLLFYSVGIGQISSEVPQNLSASRPQDRQFILSSKKLLLSDSGFYLCAWSGPGLSSYNEQFFGPGTRLTVL.

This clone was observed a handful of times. CDR3 DNA sequence: TGTGCCAGCAGTACAGGGGCGTCAAGCACTGAAGCTTTCTTT. The encoded protein is CASSTGASSTEAFF. This chain uses TRBV6-4 with TRBJ1-1; 7 bases match TRBD1. The V segment lost 5 bases and the J segment 4 bases; nucleotides outside the gene matches: 7. CDR3 length equals 14 residues. CDR1 MRHNA and CDR2 SNTAGT come from the germline V gene.

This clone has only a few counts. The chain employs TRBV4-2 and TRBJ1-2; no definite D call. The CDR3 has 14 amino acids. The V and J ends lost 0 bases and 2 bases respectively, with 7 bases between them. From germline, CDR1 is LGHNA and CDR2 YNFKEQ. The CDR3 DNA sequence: TGTGCCAGCAGCCAAGATAGCGCGAACTATGGCTACACCTTC. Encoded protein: CASSQDSANYGYTF.

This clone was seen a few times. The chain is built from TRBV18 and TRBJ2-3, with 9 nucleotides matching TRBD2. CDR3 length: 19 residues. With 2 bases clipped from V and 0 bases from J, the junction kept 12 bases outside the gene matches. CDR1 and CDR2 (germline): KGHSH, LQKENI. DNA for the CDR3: TGTGCCAGCTCACCATACCGCCTAGCGGGAACCACTAGCACAGATACGCAGTATTTT. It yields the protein CASSPYRLAGTTSTDTQYF.

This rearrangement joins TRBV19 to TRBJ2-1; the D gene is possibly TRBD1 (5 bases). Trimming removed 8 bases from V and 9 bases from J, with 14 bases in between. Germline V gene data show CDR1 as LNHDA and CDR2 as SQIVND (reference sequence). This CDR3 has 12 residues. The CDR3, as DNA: TGTGCCAGTGGACCTATTAGGGGTGAGCAGTTCTTC. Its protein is CASGPIRGEQFF. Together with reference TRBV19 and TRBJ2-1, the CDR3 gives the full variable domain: DGGITQSPKYLFRKEGQNVTLSCEQNLNHDAMYWYRQDPGQGLRLIYYSQIVNDFQKGDIAEGYSVSREKKESFPLTVTSAQKNPTAFYLCASGPIRGEQFFGPGTRLTVL.